The present TCR beta chain was sequenced within a study of shared clonotypes between healthy human individuals (dated by TCRdb to 2018 to 2020). Describing the broader study: The cohort comprised a couple of women and a few men aged 18 to 49 years. For each donor, CD4 naive and CD4 memory were each run on three plates, CD8 naive on two plates, and CD8 memory on one plate. Different laboratories and diverse techniques were used to prepare libraries and sequence TCR repertoires, to increase sequencing depth and limit assay-specific biases. Blood TCR repertoires of several healthy adults were deeply sequenced to estimate repertoire size and the extent of clonotype sharing between individuals. Per donor, leukapheresis produced somewhere between about 0.8 and 9 billion PBMCs.

The germline V gene sets CDR1 to SGDLS and CDR2 to YYNGEE. From the cysteine up to the phenylalanine, the CDR3 has a length of 15 residues. The retained sequence is limited to the CDR3, 45 bases, with the frame set at the first base. Clipping removes 3 bases from V and 5 bases from J, with 6 as the unmatched junction base count. The investigation overall reported the following: Sampling was limited to blood, and TCR repertoires in tissue likely differ from TCR repertoires in blood. Because the study included a small number of donors, the genetic and exposure-history diversity represented was limited. Compared with non-shared clonotypes, clonotypes shared by all four sorted-subset donors had higher generation probabilities. Incomplete sequencing was indicated by rarefaction of sorted-subset datasets, despite the large sequencing depth. Across a handful of donors, approximately 4.6% of naive CD4, roughly 3.5% of naive CD8, 2.3% of memory CD4, and over 0.35% of memory CD8 clonotypes were shared. Based on pairwise subsampling, the degree of clonotype sharing among donors was expected to be affected by sequencing depth. Naive subsets generally had larger estimated clonotype richness than memory subsets did.

This clone was detected once. Which antigen it targets is not known. No base qualities exist here, and no much larger clone lies one base off it. Using the deep immunoSEQ assay, multiplex PCR amplified TCR CDR3 regions from genomic DNA. For each cell subset, the extracted genomic DNA was distributed evenly across all wells of several immunoSEQ 96-well plates, and each plate served as one replicate. Each replicate PCR for sorted subsets received approximately 200 ng genomic DNA, equal to 28,000 or so T cell genomes. Purified libraries were quantified with a Qubit 3.0 fluorometer, sized on a Bioanalyzer 2100, and re-quantified with the KAPA Library Quantification kit. Every immunoSEQ 96-well plate was sequenced on a separate single-read 150-cycle Illumina NextSeq 550 flow cell. Per the original workflow: Because only junctional sequences without quality scores were contained in the immunoSEQ output, filtering matching that applied to full-length reads could not be performed. Sequences were annotated with PyIR, a Python wrapper for IgBLAST v1.9, using IMGT germline references to assign V/J genes and CDR3. Reads were filtered out if the reads had weak V/J assignments (E-value above 1e-6), no CDR3, stop codons, out-of-frame junctions, or ambiguous translated residues. A V3J clonotype was defined by an identical inferred V gene, J gene, and CDR3 amino acid sequence. Percentage overlap between repertoires was calculated by dividing the number of shared unique clonotypes by the size of the smaller repertoire. Richness of each repertoire was evaluated using RTK rarefaction, the Chao1 estimator, and Recon v2.1 estimates of unobserved clonotypes. For all TCRbeta clonotypes obtained by the gDNA method from a few donors, generation probabilities were computed with OLGA. TCRdb holds this immuneACCESS table with in-frame rearrangements only. Some clones are missing; in checked studies, unresolved V genes explain under half, and the rest has no known cause. The V and J calls and the clone size are those of that table, but D and trimming were determined from the DNA. This sample is represented by more than 2,000,000 clones; around nine tenths of them were singletons. The ten largest clones take up around 0.14% of the sample.

Healthy HIV-negative adults with no recently reported acute infections or vaccinations were included as donors. Only Caucasian adults living in Nashville, Tennessee, USA were represented among the donors. CD4+ T cells were enriched by magnetic negative selection; naive cells were then positively selected on CD45RA, and the negative fraction formed the memory subset. Blood was collected by leukapheresis, and PBMCs were isolated by Ficoll-Histopaque density gradient centrifugation and then cryopreserved in liquid nitrogen vapor phase. Analytical flow cytometry was used to check the purity and quantity of each magnetically sorted T cell population. Each sorted fraction had its genomic DNA isolated and then quantified by UV absorbance on a Nanodrop 2000c.

The sequencing input was naive CD4+ T cells sorted from blood. What the cell subset or site label conveys for this sample: CD45RA+ positively selected. The chain couples TRBV9 to TRBJ2-5; the central 11 bases match TRBD2. The receptor was isolated from a man younger than 30 in good health. DNA sequence: TGTGCCAGCAGCGGTAGCGGGGGGGCCTTGGAGACCCAGTACTTC. Translated, this gives CASSGSGGALETQYF.